This TCR beta chain was documented in a study of human T cells and chemical hapten exposure. Time point of the sample: healthy volunteer bleed at 2 weeks. The study extracted total RNA from unfractionated whole blood. During construction of the library, unique molecular identifiers were attached to individual cDNA molecules for quantitative, reproducible TCR counting. Study processing details: TCR counts had a median of approximately 96,000 per sample and spanned roughly 20,000 to 690,600. TCRdb used MiXCR to reprocess the RACE reads, holding one entry per CDR3 protein. The V and J calls shown here were made by TCRdb, not taken from the authors' results. The sample shows 130,000 or so distinct CDR3 sequences, about 9.4% of them seen only once. The V and J ends lost 3 bases and 1 base respectively, with 18 bases between them. The CDR3 runs 18 residues. CDR1 KGHDR and CDR2 SFDVKD come from the germline V gene.

Many counts were recorded for this clonotype. This TCR was recovered from a male donor in good health. Some clones in this sample may be carry-over from other donors' samples. V is TRBV24-1 and J is TRBJ2-1; D is possibly TRBD2 (6 bases). The source material was whole blood. The CDR3 loop reads CATSDLPRDGWSYNEQFF. CDR3 coding DNA: TGTGCCACCAGTGATCTCCCGCGGGATGGGTGGTCCTACAATGAGCAGTTCTTC.